This T cell receptor (beta chain) was identified in a study of cytomegalovirus exposure and HLA in healthy donors (dated by TCRdb to about 2017). Broadly, across the study: An earlier analysis of approximately 640 of the donors reported about 250 Gb of sequence data and roughly 110 million unique TCR beta sequences from 150 million to 200 million T cells. Typing coverage differed by locus: A, B, C, DRB1 and DQB1 were typed in roughly 620-640 donors, DQA1 in approximately 520, DPA1 in around 600, and DPB1 in just under 490. Besides the first cohort of 666 subjects, a separate validation cohort made up of 95 to 150 different subjects was used. Across some 400 genotyped donors of the cohort, an average of approximately 220,000 unique TCR beta nucleotide sequences per donor were sequenced, and 15% to 20% of those sequences were non-productive. All discovery cohort repertoires had been generated using a single sequencing platform. Donor age, sex, ethnicity and CMV serostatus were collected together with the repertoire data. The study was designed to test whether signatures of past pathogen exposure could be identified by cataloging public T cell receptors. Of the 350 to 400 genotyped donors, over 65% fell in the genetic ancestry cluster associated with self-reported Caucasian donors. Five DR-DQ haplotypes were treated as single units for association and clustering because of strong linkage in the cohort. An earlier analysis of 500 to 650 of the donors applied high-throughput TCR beta sequencing to assess whether each TCR beta V gene segment acted as functional or pseudogenic. The T cell repertoires of about 700 subjects were profiled by immunosequencing and related to cytomegalovirus serostatus. High-throughput TCR immunosequencing, statistical association of individual TCRs with disease status, and machine learning were combined to predict cytomegalovirus infection status. A later analysis re-analyzed previously published TCR beta repertoires from 500 to 700 donors and added high-resolution HLA genotyping to study TCR occurrence patterns. Rather than drawing on any new phenotypic data, the later analysis identified candidate immune exposures from TCR beta sequences and the way those sequences occurred across donors. A later genetic analysis used genome-wide SNP genotypes for 398 of the 666 donors, treating that subset as a discovery cohort. Class I and class II HLA loci were covered by the typing at four-digit resolution. About 300 gigabases of sequencing data and approximately 85 million unique TCR sequences were included in an early release covering 500 to 750 HLA-typed donors.

In total, roughly 670 healthy bone marrow donors made up the cohort. Cohort members were all nominally healthy when sampled, although unrecorded immune exposures were likely present. The donor was CMV seronegative and was included in the group of approximately 350 seronegative cohort members. A peripheral blood sample was collected from each donor, and TCR beta sequencing was performed on peripheral blood mononuclear cells. Genomic DNA extraction from the blood cell samples was performed with the Qiagen DNeasy Blood Extraction Kit. The germline V gene specifies SGDLS as CDR1 and YYNGEE as CDR2. Trimming costs V 4 bases and J 6 bases, and their ends lie 16 bases apart. The CDR3 numbers 14 residues from cysteine through phenylalanine. The entry retains the CDR3 DNA only, 42 bases that are in frame from base 1. What the authors observed across the whole study: A later analysis found that most CMV-associated TCR beta chains appeared HLA-restricted, with HLA associations seemingly driven largely by CMV exposure. Broadly in line with IMGT annotations, most TCR beta V segments showed up in productive rearrangements about 87% or about 30% of the time in an earlier analysis of some 590 of the donors. A group of highly shared sequence variants was considered likely to be a technical artifact of the sequencing pipeline. When HLA alleles, especially DR and DQ, strongly co-occurred, attributing TCR associations to individual alleles was difficult. The earlier analysis of approximately 590 of the donors excluded fewer than 20 rarely observed V segments, including chromosome 9 orphons, because counts were too low. Because HLA typing was missing for some donors at each locus, association tests included only the typed subset. The cohort was sequenced for TCR beta chains only, and without alpha or paired-chain data the features that could be detected were limited. Compared with equally common non-associated chains, HLA-associated TCR beta chains in a later analysis were more clonally expanded and had lower generation probabilities. In both the original and validation cohorts, the classifier was reported to diagnose cytomegalovirus status with high specificity and sensitivity. In a later genetic analysis, a missense DCLRE1C variant was associated with V-gene and J-gene trimming of TCR beta chains, and the association was replicated in an independent cohort. The presence/absence analyses assumed that sequencing depth was roughly uniform across donors, and that assumption may not be true. According to the authors, the approach could potentially be generalized to other disease states and immunological phenotypes. In vitro tests confirmed that a few of the cytomegalovirus-associated TCR beta chains recognize cytomegalovirus antigens. Most TCR sequences were seen in very few donors, while some public TCRs were found in many individuals. According to a later analysis, TCR association rates differed among HLA loci, with DRB1 alleles showing the most associated TCRs and HLA-C alleles showing the fewest. Because the 87-base-pair reads could not distinguish some IMGT-functional V segments, including TRBV6-2 and TRBV6-3, those segments were excluded. In a later genetic analysis, fewer N-insertions in productive TCRs were reported among donors in an Asian-associated ancestry cluster than the 666-donor mean. CMV serostatus was the only immune exposure information available for the cohort. A further reported finding was that TCR beta sequences accurately predicted the HLA-A and HLA-B alleles for most subjects in the first cohort. In a later analysis, 16,951 TCR beta sequences were associated with specific HLA alleles at a false discovery rate of 0.05. In a later analysis, several top co-occurrence clusters were reported to appear linked to parvovirus B19, influenza, CMV and Epstein-Barr virus. Linkage disequilibrium might explain the correlated functional status among segregating V segments, but an unknown experimental factor could not be ruled out. The study listed 150 to 200 TCR beta chains as associated with cytomegalovirus.

The method was the immunoSEQ multiplex PCR assay. For the multiplex PCR, a mixture combining 60 forward primers for TCR Vbeta segments and 13 reverse primers for TCR Jbeta segments was used. Amplification of the CDR3 region of rearranged TCR beta genes was performed with a multiplex PCR assay on genomic DNA. On the Illumina HiSeq System, the amplified TCR beta libraries were sequenced as 87-base-pair reads. Per the original workflow: A later analysis tallied some 79 million unique TCR beta chains across the 660 or so repertoires, and roughly 11 million of those chains were shared by two or more donors. Raw reads were error-corrected and collapsed into unique sequences with a nearest-neighbor algorithm that merged closely related sequences to remove PCR and sequencing errors. Alignment of CDR3 sequences to IMGT reference sequences was used to assign V, D and J gene segments. Each retained sequence needed at least a six-nucleotide match to both a V gene segment and a J gene segment. A rearrangement counted as productive if the CDR3 had no stop codons and remained in frame with V and J, and every other rearrangement counted as non-productive. CDR3 was defined according to IMGT convention as the region running from the second conserved V-encoded cysteine to the conserved J-encoded phenylalanine. Sequences without an unambiguous match to a single V gene segment were excluded from the earlier analysis of about 600 of the donors. In an earlier analysis of several hundred of the donors, V segments were called functional above 56.7% productive rearrangements and were called segregating when the between-donor standard deviation exceeded 5%. To diagnose cytomegalovirus status from the catalog of TCR beta chain sequences, a statistical classification framework was built. In a later analysis, V and J genes were assigned by comparing TCR nucleotide sequences against IMGT/GENE-DB human TR gene sequences. The TCRdist pipeline was used in a later analysis to assign CDR3 sequences and most-parsimonious VDJ recombination scenarios. A later analysis defined each TCR beta chain by its CDR3 amino acid sequence plus V-gene family, and excluded reads lacking a unique V-gene family. A later analysis removed several hundred highly shared, low-generation-probability nucleotide sequences to deal with suspected cross-contamination and a sequencing artifact. In a later analysis, a clonal expansion index was calculated for each public chain from normalized within-repertoire ranks of inferred template counts. In a later analysis, generation probabilities were computed with a VDJ recombination model fitted to out-of-frame rearrangements, and the resulting probabilities were checked against IGoR. Hypergeometric tests were used in a later analysis to score TCR-TCR, TCR-HLA and TCR-CMV co-occurrence, with a repertoire-size bias correction applied to the TCR pairs. A later analysis estimated false discovery rates by permuting HLA or CMV assignments 20 times. A later analysis grouped co-occurring TCRs with DBSCAN, adding TCRdist sequence similarity when clustering within HLA-allele-positive subsets. Co-occurrence clustering excluded repertoires with fewer than 30,000 or more than 120,000 public chains, plus five with anomalous nucleotide sharing. This immuneACCESS table, as held by TCRdb, lists in-frame sequences with V and J called but not all clones. Of the missing ones, under half trace to an unresolved V gene in checked studies; the others have no known cause. V, J and clone size are taken as reported in that table, and D and trimming were inferred from the DNA itself. In this sample the table shows around 130,000 clones, approximately 81% of which occur a single time. The ten largest clones represent roughly 2% of the sample.

A few counts support this clone. Its antigen is currently not known. Base qualities are not at hand, and no much larger clone is one base apart. This TCR was sampled from a man between 18 and 35 years old in good health and CMV-seronegative. The source material was PBMCs. The V and J segments used are TRBV9 and TRBJ1-1; possibly the D gene is TRBD1, per 6 matching bases. The nucleotide sequence is TGTGCCAGCAGCCTACTCGGTCAGGGGCCTGAAGCTTTCTTT. This yields the protein CASSLLGQGPEAFF.